This T cell receptor beta chain was identified in a study of T cells expressing NK-cell markers. Study as a whole: The authors derived TCR beta repertoires from sorted CD3+CD56+NKG2C+, CD3+CD56+NKG2C- and CD3+CD56-NKG2C+ T cells.

Beta-chain TCR cDNA was generated via 5'RACE template switching with UMIs. TCRdb derives one entry per CDR3 protein from the 5' RACE reads, leaving out DNA. The sample data list a few hundred thousand distinct CDR3 sequences. In regard to this clonotype: The antigen is undetermined.

Study-level results: The share of CD8+ T cells held by dominant NKG2C+ clonotypes was roughly 1.0-8% in about six donors.

Germline V gene sequence: CDR1 DFQATT, CDR2 SNEGSKA (reference sequence). The CDR3 length is 15 residues. The sequence came from a man younger than 35 in good health. This sequence joins TRBV20-1 and TRBJ1-1; the D call of TRBD1 rests on TCRdb alone, since no DNA is present to check it. The material sequenced was blood T cells: a sorted CD56 or NKG2C T cell subset, CD4+ or CD8+ T cells, or bulk PBMC T cells (not recorded which). The CDR3 spells CSARRDRASTTEAFF.